These 24 T cell receptor beta chains were all obtained from the same sample, sequenced in a study of cytomegalovirus exposure and HLA in healthy donors. The PCR made use of 60 Vbeta and 13 Jbeta primers. TCRdb's table, derived via immunoSEQ multiplex PCR, lists solely in-frame clones and lacks some. The repertoire consists of 150,000 or so clones, with approximately 73% occurring once and the leading ten covering about 10%. Sequencing was done on a sample of PBMCs. The receptors were gathered from a man aged 30-40 years in good health and CMV-seropositive.

This chain connects TRBV27 to TRBJ1-2, with 11 bases that match TRBD1. Germline V gene data show CDR1 as MNHEY and CDR2 as SMNVEV (reference sequence). The trim removed 3 bases at V and 6 bases at J, leaving 15 bases unmatched. The CDR3 runs 18 residues. CDR3 region: CASSFLGQGATFLHGYTF. CDR3 in DNA: TGTGCCAGCAGTTTCCTCGGACAGGGGGCGACGTTCCTTCATGGCTACACCTTC.

This sequence joins TRBV27 and TRBJ2-7, with TRBD1 matching 7 bases. V shed 3 bases and J 2 bases; nucleotides not matched to a gene: 10. The CDR3 is 16 residues long. Germline values: CDR1 MNHEY, CDR2 SMNVEV (reference sequence). CDR3 loop: CASSLGQPLEAYEQYF. As DNA, the CDR3 is TGTGCCAGCAGTTTGGGACAGCCGCTTGAGGCCTACGAGCAGTACTTC.

The rearrangement links TRBV27 to TRBJ2-1; D ambiguous. V was clipped by 6 bases and J by 4 bases, with 10 bases between them. Germline V CDR1 and CDR2: MNHEY, SMNVEV (reference sequence). The CDR3 has 13 amino acids. DNA for the CDR3: TGTGCCAGCAGCCCCTCCCCTTACAATGAGCAGTTCTTC. Its translation: CASSPSPYNEQFF.

This clone came up once. This chain uses TRBV6-1 with TRBJ2-5; D is ambiguous. The assigned J gene may be wrong: the sequence end matches TRBJ2-7 better. CDR1 is MNHNS, CDR2 SASEGT, per germline. The CDR3 loop spans 10 amino acids. CDR3 nucleotides: TGTGCCAGCATTGCCAACGAGCAGTACTTC. Protein product: CASIANEQYF.

The chain joins TRBV9 to TRBJ1-1; D call uncertain. The CDR3 extends over 14 amino acids. Trimming shortened V by 7 bases and J by 3 bases, and 16 bases separated the two germline ends. CDR1 is SGDLS and CDR2 is YYNGEE in the germline V gene. CDR3 DNA sequence: TGTGCCAGCGCCGGCGAGGGATCCCACACTGAAGCTTTCTTT. Translation: CASAGEGSHTEAFF.

The gene calls are TRBV6-5 and TRBJ2-1; 14 nucleotides match TRBD2. The trim removed 6 bases at V and 4 bases at J, leaving 2 bases unmatched. The germline CDR1 and CDR2 sequences are MNHEY and SVGAGI. The CDR3 loop spans 15 amino acids. CDR3 region: CASRWTSGRYNEQFF. CDR3 DNA sequence: TGTGCCAGCAGATGGACTAGCGGGAGGTACAATGAGCAGTTCTTC.

This clone was seen only a few times. Other DNA sequences of this sample code for an identical CDR3. This rearrangement joins TRBV2 to TRBJ1-5, with 10 bases identical to TRBD1. In germline, CDR1 is SNHLY, CDR2 FYNNEI. The CDR3 runs to 14 residues. Trimming cost V 4 bases and J 4 bases; bases outside gene matches: 1. The CDR3 loop reads CASSGGQGNQPQHF. The DNA of the CDR3 is TGTGCCAGCAGTGGGGGACAGGGGAATCAGCCCCAGCATTTT.

J is TRBJ1-1 and V is TRBV5-3, with D perhaps TRBD1 (6 bases). TRBV5-3 is placed among ORFs of uncertain function. The CDR3 consists of 12 residues. V shed 5 bases and J shed 7 bases, with 12 bases lying between them. The CDR3 is CARRSGTLEAFF. The CDR3 DNA reads TGTGCCAGAAGGAGCGGGACACTTGAAGCTTTCTTT.

The chain links TRBV30 to TRBJ1-1, with a tentative D call TRBD1 (5 bases). This CDR3 contains 14 residues. V lost 0 bases and J 4 bases, leaving 12 bases between the germline ends. Looked up from germline, CDR1 is GTSNPN and CDR2 is SVGIG (reference sequence). The CDR3 region has the DNA TGTGCCTGGAGTGTAGTCTCAGGGATCACTGAAGCTTTCTTT. It is translated as CAWSVVSGITEAFF. Full variable domain (missing parts from reference TRBV30 and TRBJ1-1): SQTIHQWPATLVQPVGSPLSLECTVEGTSNPNLYWYRQAAGRGLQLLFYSVGIGQISSEVPQNLSASRPQDRQFILSSKKLLLSDSGFYLCAWSVVSGITEAFFGQGTRLTVV.

The chain carries TRBV7-3 and TRBJ2-3, with 7 bases identical to TRBD2. The germline V gene has CDR1 SGHTA and CDR2 FQGTGA. The CDR3 is made up of 16 amino acids. The junction had 7 bases not matched to a gene; V was cut back by 3 bases and J by 1 base. CDR3 nucleotide sequence: TGTGCCAGCAGCTTGTGGGGGGGGAGCGGCACAGATACGCAGTATTTT. Protein: CASSLWGGSGTDTQYF.

This clone was recorded a few times. The junction and the germline gene differ at one end; a read error may be behind it. In DNA form, the CDR3 reads TGTGCCAGCAGTTCCCTGGCCAAGGGAGATGCGACCCAGCACTTC. Its translation is CASSSLAKGDATQHF. The V gene is TRBV28, the J gene TRBJ2-5, with TRBD2 as a possible D gene (5 bases). Germline V CDR1 and CDR2: MDHEN, SYDVKM. This CDR3 has 15 residues. The entire variable domain, with the rest obtained from reference TRBV28 and TRBJ2-5, is as follows: DVKVTQSSRYLVKRTGEKVFLECVQDMDHENMFWYRQDPGLGLRLIYFSYDVKMKEKGDIPEGYSVSREKKERFSLILESASTNQTSMYLCASSSLAKGDATQHFGPGTRLLVL.

Worth noting for this clone: The germline gene is not matched at one end of the junction; a read error may be the cause. The same CDR3 also results from other DNA sequences found in this sample. The CDR3 region is CASTVGEDPQHF. In DNA, the CDR3 is TGTGCCAGCACCGTCGGGGAAGATCCCCAGCACTTT. The chain is built from TRBV28 and TRBJ1-5, with unresolved D. Germline CDR1 MDHEN, CDR2 SYDVKM. The CDR3 is made up of 12 amino acids.

This chain uses TRBV14 with TRBJ1-1, with a tentative D call TRBD1 (6 bases). Germline assignment: CDR1 SGHDN and CDR2 FVKESK. V was clipped by 0 bases and J by 1 base, with 18 bases between them. The CDR3 totals 18 residues. CDR3 residues: CASSQDFILQGSNTEAFF. In DNA form, the CDR3 reads TGTGCCAGCAGCCAAGATTTCATTTTACAGGGATCGAACACTGAAGCTTTCTTT.

V usage is TRBV28 and J usage is TRBJ1-1, with D hard to call. This CDR3 comprises 18 residues. The ends were cut back, 1 base at V and 2 bases at J, with 20 bases in the middle. Germline assignment: CDR1 MDHEN and CDR2 SYDVKM. In DNA, the CDR3 is TGTGCCAGCAGTTTATATTTTCAGGTGGGGTCGGGAAACACTGAAGCTTTCTTT. Residues: CASSLYFQVGSGNTEAFF.

The chain joins TRBV11-3 to TRBJ1-2; D is perhaps TRBD1 (6 bases). V gave up 3 bases and J gave up 0 bases, with 14 bases separating them. The CDR3 runs 16 residues. Germline values: CDR1 SGHNT, CDR2 YENEEA. CDR3 in amino acids: CASSFLSGGPNYGYTF. Written as DNA, the CDR3 is TGTGCCAGCAGCTTTCTTTCCGGGGGGCCTAACTATGGCTACACCTTC.

The count of this clone is one. This sequence joins TRBV11-2 and TRBJ2-7, with D perhaps TRBD1 (6 bases). Germline loops: CDR1 SGHAT, CDR2 FQNNGV. The CDR3 covers 11 residues. V lost 0 bases and J lost 9, with 6 bases in between. CDR3 coding DNA: TGTGCCAGCAGCTTAGAAGGGGGGCAGTACTTC. It yields the protein CASSLEGGQYF. Based on the CDR3 plus reference TRBV11-2 and TRBJ2-7, the full variable domain is EAGVAQSPRYKIIEKRQSVAFWCNPISGHATLYWYQQILGQGPKLLIQFQNNGVVDDSQLPKDRFSAERLKGVDSTLKIQPAKLEDSAVYLCASSLEGGQYFGPGTRLTVT.

V gene TRBV4-1 combines with J gene TRBJ2-1, with 8 bases lining up with TRBD2. The CDR3 covers 16 residues. Trimming at V came to 5 bases and at J to 0 bases, leaving 6 bases not matched to a gene. Germline V gene lookup returns CDR1 MGHRA and CDR2 YSYEKL. The DNA of the CDR3 is TGCGCCAGCAGCGAGCGGAGCGGGAGCTCCTACAATGAGCAGTTCTTC. This sequence encodes CASSERSGSSYNEQFF.

This clone was recorded only once. V gene TRBV13 combines with J gene TRBJ1-2, with TRBD1 matching 8 bases. This CDR3 region has 16 residues. Looked up from germline, CDR1 is PRHDT and CDR2 is FYEKMQ (reference sequence). V was pared by 7 bases and J by 6 bases, with 16 bases of the junction left unmatched. The CDR3: CASTETQAGGRDGYTF. The CDR3 nucleotides are TGTGCCAGCACCGAGACCCAAGCAGGGGGCAGGGATGGCTACACCTTC.

CDR3 residues: CASSLGQGTYEQYF. Written as DNA, the CDR3 is TGTGCCAGCAGCTTAGGACAGGGGACCTACGAGCAGTACTTC. This chain connects TRBV11-2 to TRBJ2-7, with 8 bases identical to TRBD1. This CDR3 contains 14 residues. Trimming took 1 base from V and 2 from J; bases not matched to a gene: 1. Germline-derived CDR1 and CDR2 are SGHAT and FQNNGV.

V is TRBV6-4 and J is TRBJ2-1; D is undetermined. Germline lookup yields CDR1 MRHNA and CDR2 SNTAGT. The length of the CDR3 is 11 residues. V lost 4 bases and J lost 6, with 4 bases in between. In DNA, the CDR3 is TGTGCCAGCAGTGGCAGCAATGAGCAGTTCTTC. It codes for CASSGSNEQFF.

V usage is TRBV2 and J usage is TRBJ1-4; possibly TRBD1 for D (5 bases). This CDR3 comprises 16 residues. From germline, CDR1 is SNHLY and CDR2 FYNNEI. V was pared by 6 bases and J by 7 bases, with 21 bases between. The CDR3 coding sequence is TGTGCCAGCAGGGAGCGGGGGAATGCTATTCTTGAAAAACTGTTTTTT. It encodes CASRERGNAILEKLFF. The variable domain in full, with the rest retrieved from reference TRBV2 and TRBJ1-4, is EPEVTQTPSHQVTQMGQEVILRCVPISNHLYFYWYRQILGQKVEFLVSFYNNEISEKSEIFDDQFSVERPDGSNFTLKIRSTKLEDSAMYFCASRERGNAILEKLFFGSGTQLSVL.

The rearrangement links TRBV30 to TRBJ1-5; 9 positions agree with TRBD1. CDR1 and CDR2 from the germline V gene are GTSNPN and SVGIG (reference sequence). The CDR3 sequence is 17 residues long. V trimming: 1 base; J trimming: 4 bases; junction bases outside the gene matches: 11. CDR3 nucleotides: TGTGCCTGGAGTGGCAAAGCGACAGGGGGATTAAATCAGCCCCAGCATTTT. Translating gives CAWSGKATGGLNQPQHF.

The CDR3 nucleotides read TGTGCCAGCAGCTTGGACAGGTCGACAGAGACCCAGTACTTC. As protein: CASSLDRSTETQYF. The chain links TRBV5-8 to TRBJ2-5; the D gene is possibly TRBD1 (5 bases). V was clipped by 0 bases and J by 4 bases, with 10 bases between them. This CDR3 has 14 amino acids. CDR1 and CDR2 from the germline V gene are SGHTS and YDEGEE.

V and J are TRBV5-5 and TRBJ1-5; TRBD1 aligns across 9 bases. This CDR3 is built from 15 residues. V dropped 1 base and J dropped 6; count of bases not matched to a gene: 5. Germline CDR1 SGHKS, CDR2 YYEKEE (reference sequence). The CDR3 DNA is TGTGCCAGCAGCTTGACGGGACAGGGCGGTCAGCCCCAGCATTTT. This gives the protein CASSLTGQGGQPQHF.